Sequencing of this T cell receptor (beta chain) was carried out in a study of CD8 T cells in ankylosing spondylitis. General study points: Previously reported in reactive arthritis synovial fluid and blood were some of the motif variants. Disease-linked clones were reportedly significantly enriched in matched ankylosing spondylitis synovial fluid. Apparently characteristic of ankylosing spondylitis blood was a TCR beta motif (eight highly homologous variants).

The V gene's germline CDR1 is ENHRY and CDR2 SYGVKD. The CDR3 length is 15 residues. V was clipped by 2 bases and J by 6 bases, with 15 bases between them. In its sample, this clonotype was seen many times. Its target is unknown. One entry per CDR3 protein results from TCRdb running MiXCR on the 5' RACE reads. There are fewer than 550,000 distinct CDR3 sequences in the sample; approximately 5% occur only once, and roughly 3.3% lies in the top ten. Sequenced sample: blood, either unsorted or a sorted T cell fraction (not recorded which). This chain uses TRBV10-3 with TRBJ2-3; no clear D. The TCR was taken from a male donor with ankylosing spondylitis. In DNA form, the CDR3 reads TGTGCCATCAGTGAGCCCGAGACGAATTCCGATACGCAGTATTTT. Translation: CAISEPETNSDTQYF.